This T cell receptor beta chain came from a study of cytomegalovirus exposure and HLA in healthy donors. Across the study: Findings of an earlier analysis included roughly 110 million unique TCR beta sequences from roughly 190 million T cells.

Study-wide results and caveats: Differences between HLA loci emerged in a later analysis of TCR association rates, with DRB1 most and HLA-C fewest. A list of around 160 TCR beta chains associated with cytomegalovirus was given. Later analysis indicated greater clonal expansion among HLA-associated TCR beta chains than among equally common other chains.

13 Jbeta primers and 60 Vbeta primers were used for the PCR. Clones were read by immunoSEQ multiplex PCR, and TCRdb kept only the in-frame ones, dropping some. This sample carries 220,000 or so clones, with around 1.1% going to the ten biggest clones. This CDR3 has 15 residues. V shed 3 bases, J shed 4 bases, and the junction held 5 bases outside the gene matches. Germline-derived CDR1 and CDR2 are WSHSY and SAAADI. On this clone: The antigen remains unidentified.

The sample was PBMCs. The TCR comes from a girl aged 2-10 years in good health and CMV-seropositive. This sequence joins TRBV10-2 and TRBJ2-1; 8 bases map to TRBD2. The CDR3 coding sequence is TGCGCCAGCAGTGATTTGGGACTAGGGTACAATGAGCAGTTCTTC. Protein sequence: CASSDLGLGYNEQFF.